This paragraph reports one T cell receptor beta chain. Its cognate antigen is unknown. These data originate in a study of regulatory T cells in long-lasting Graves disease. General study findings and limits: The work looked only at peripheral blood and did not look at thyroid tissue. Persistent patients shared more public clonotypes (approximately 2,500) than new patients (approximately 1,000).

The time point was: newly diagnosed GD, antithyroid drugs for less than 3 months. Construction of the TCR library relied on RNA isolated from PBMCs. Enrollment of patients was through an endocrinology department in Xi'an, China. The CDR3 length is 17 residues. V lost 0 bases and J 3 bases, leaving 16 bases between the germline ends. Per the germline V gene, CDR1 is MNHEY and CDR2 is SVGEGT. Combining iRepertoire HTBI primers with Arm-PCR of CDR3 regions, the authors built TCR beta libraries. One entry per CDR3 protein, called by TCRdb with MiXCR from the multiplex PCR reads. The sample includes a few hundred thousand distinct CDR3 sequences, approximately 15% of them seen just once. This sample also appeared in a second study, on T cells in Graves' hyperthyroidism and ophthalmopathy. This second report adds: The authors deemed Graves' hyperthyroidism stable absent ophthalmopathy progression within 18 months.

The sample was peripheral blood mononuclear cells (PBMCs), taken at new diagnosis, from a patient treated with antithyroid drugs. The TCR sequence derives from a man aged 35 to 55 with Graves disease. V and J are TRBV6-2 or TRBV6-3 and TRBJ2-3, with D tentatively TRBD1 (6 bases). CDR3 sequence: CASSYSRQAGVTDTQYF. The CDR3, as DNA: TGTGCCAGCAGTTACTCGAGACAGGCAGGGGTGACAGATACGCAGTATTTT.